Each of the 7 T cell receptor beta chains below was sequenced from the same sample in a study of shared clonotypes between healthy human individuals. Repertoires were generated with immunoSEQ multiplex PCR, while TCRdb's copy carries only in-frame clones and drops some. Found here are 850,000 to 1,100,000 clones, around three quarters of them singletons; the top ten hold more than 0.85%. The sequencing sample was made of memory CD4+ T cells from PBMCs. Subset described: CD45RA-negative fraction. Receptors were obtained from a man between 18 and 29 years old in good health. Some clones in this sample may be carry-over from other donors' samples.

Comment on this clone: At the DNA level, this CDR3 is encoded by other sequences in the same sample as well. The chain uses TRBV7-9 and TRBJ2-1; TRBD2 matches at 9 bases. The ends lost 3 bases at V and 3 bases at J; junction bases unmatched: 3. The germline V gene has CDR1 SEHNR and CDR2 FQNEAQ (reference sequence). The CDR3 totals 15 residues. DNA of the CDR3: TGTGCCAGCAGCTTGACTAGCGGAGACTACAATGAGCAGTTCTTC. It specifies CASSLTSGDYNEQFF.

This clone was counted many times. The V call is TRBV19, the J call TRBJ2-1, with TRBD1 identical over 8 bases. Germline-derived CDR1 and CDR2 are LNHDA and SQIVND (reference sequence). With 6 bases clipped from V and 6 bases from J, the junction kept 7 bases outside the gene matches. CDR3 size: 14 residues. Here the CDR3 DNA reads TGTGCCAGTAGCACAGACAGGGGACCCAATGAGCAGTTCTTC. Translated: CASSTDRGPNEQFF.

V gene TRBV29-1 combines with J gene TRBJ2-7; 9 bases agree with TRBD2. J gave up 6 bases and V 4 bases, and 7 bases lay outside the gene matches. The CDR3 has 13 amino acids. From germline, CDR1 is SQVTM and CDR2 ANQGSEA. This CDR3 is CSVVPAGGLEQYF. Here the CDR3 DNA reads TGCAGCGTTGTGCCAGCGGGAGGTCTCGAGCAGTACTTC.

The chain links TRBV7-2 to TRBJ2-2; the D gene could be TRBD1 or TRBD2 (6 bases each). Per germline, CDR1 SGHTA and CDR2 FQGNSA. V lost 2 bases and J 0 bases, leaving 10 bases between the germline ends. This CDR3 has 16 amino acids. CDR3 region: CASSLRGTSNTGELFF. Written as DNA, the CDR3 is TGTGCCAGCAGCTTAAGGGGGACTTCGAACACCGGGGAGCTGTTTTTT.

The genes are TRBV6-6 and TRBJ2-7; D is unresolved. This CDR3 region has 14 residues. Germline V CDR1 and CDR2: MNHNY, SVGAGI (reference sequence). V was pared by 5 bases and J by 2 bases, with 13 bases between. This CDR3 reads CASSDPRLPYEQYF. For the CDR3, the DNA is TGTGCCAGCAGTGATCCCCGCTTACCCTACGAGCAGTACTTC.

The chain employs TRBV7-8 and TRBJ2-1, with 9 bases fitting TRBD2. The CDR3 sequence is 20 residues long. Per germline, CDR1 SGHVS and CDR2 FQNEAQ. V was pared by 2 bases and J by 0 bases, with 14 bases of the junction left unmatched. This CDR3 reads CASSLFLTSGMGGSYNEQFF. CDR3 coding DNA: TGTGCCAGCAGCTTATTCTTGACTAGCGGAATGGGGGGCTCCTACAATGAGCAGTTCTTC.

This clone was seen only a few times. The V and J genes are TRBV2 and TRBJ1-5; D might be TRBD1 (5 bases). This CDR3 comprises 15 residues. Germline assignment: CDR1 SNHLY and CDR2 FYNNEI. Trimming took 2 bases from V and 0 from J, leaving 8 bases between them. DNA for the CDR3: TGTGCCAGCAGTGAACAGGGCGATAGCAATCAGCCCCAGCATTTT. The encoded protein is CASSEQGDSNQPQHF.